These 14 T cell receptor beta chains originate from one sample sequenced in a study of blood T cells in healthy people across ages. Through a sample-barcoded 5' primer and a J-beta primer mix, a second PCR was run for roughly 6 to 11 cycles. TCRdb redid the calling of the 5' RACE reads with MiXCR, one entry per CDR3 protein. The table records about 650,000 distinct CDR3 sequences, 40% to 65% of them present only once. The specimen sequenced was blood. These receptors were obtained from a woman aged 80 or over in good health.

This sequence joins TRBV4-1 and TRBJ2-7; D is unresolved. V shed 2 bases and J shed 7 bases, with 21 bases lying between them. CDR1 and CDR2 from the germline V gene are MGHRA and YSYEKL. The CDR3 covers 16 residues. CDR3 in amino acids: CASSQLPSLFYVEQYF. The CDR3 coding sequence is TGCGCCAGCAGCCAACTACCGTCCCTCTTCTACGTTGAGCAGTACTTC.

The V gene is TRBV15, the J gene TRBJ1-2, with D perhaps matching TRBD1 (6 bases). V gave up 0 bases and J gave up 5 bases, with 13 bases separating them. Germline assignment: CDR1 LNHNV and CDR2 YYDKDF (reference sequence). The CDR3 consists of 15 residues. The CDR3 coding sequence is TGTGCCACCAGCAGAGATGACTCAGGGGAGTATGGCTACACCTTC. As protein: CATSRDDSGEYGYTF.

Worth noting for this clonotype: A much larger clone lies a single base off, so this may be a read error. This sequence joins TRBV15 and TRBJ2-5; 10 nucleotides align to TRBD2. There are 15 residues in the CDR3. Unmatched junction bases numbered 10, after V lost 1 base and J lost 11 bases. CDR1 LNHNV and CDR2 YYDKDF come from the germline V gene (reference sequence). In DNA form, the CDR3 reads TGTGCCACCAGCAGAGGAGGGACTAGCGCCAATGAGCAGTACTTC. Translation: CATSRGGTSANEQYF.

This clonotype occurred once. This chain connects TRBV20-1 to TRBJ2-5; perhaps TRBD2 as D (5 bases). There are 12 residues in the CDR3. The V gene lost 4 bases and the J gene lost 6 bases, with 12 bases spanning the gap. Germline CDR1 DFQATT, CDR2 SNEGSKA (reference sequence). For the CDR3, the DNA is TGCAGTGCTACTCCGGACGGGAAGACCCAGTACTTC. It encodes CSATPDGKTQYF.

The chain is built from TRBV5-6 and TRBJ1-2; no reliable D call. CDR1 is SGHDT, CDR2 YYEEEE, per germline. This CDR3 is built from 14 residues. The germline V and J ends were trimmed by 4 bases and 2 bases, with 12 bases remaining between them. CDR3 DNA: TGTGCCAGCAGCGAGTCGGCGAGAAACTATGGCTACACCTTC. Its translation is CASSESARNYGYTF.

This clonotype has more than one count but fewer than ten. The chain combines TRBV24-1 with TRBJ1-2; D is unresolved. Germline CDR1 is KGHDR and CDR2 is SFDVKD. V was clipped by 7 bases and J by 1 base, with 15 bases between them. This CDR3 region has 15 residues. The chain's CDR3 is CATSDGQSSNYGYTF. The CDR3 DNA reads as TGTGCCACCAGCGACGGGCAATCCAGTAACTATGGCTACACCTTC.

Points on this clonotype: Since a much larger clone is just one base distant, this may be a read error. This sequence joins TRBV9 and TRBJ2-1; a weak D match, TRBD2 (5 bases). Judging by the DNA end, TRBJ2-7 fits better; the J call may be wrong. The CDR3 extends over 15 amino acids. Germline values: CDR1 SGDLS, CDR2 YYNGEE. For the CDR3, the DNA is TGTGCCAGCAGCGTAGCTGCTAGCAGTTACAATGAGCAGTACTTC. It is translated as CASSVAASSYNEQYF.

Worth noting for this clonotype: It may be a read error: a sequence one base away is much more abundant. The chain links TRBV7-2 to TRBJ2-3; TRBD2 aligns across 11 bases. This CDR3 has 17 residues. The germline CDR1 and CDR2 sequences are SGHTA and FQGNSA. The CDR3 bases are TGTGCCAGCAGCTCTCGGACTAGCGGGTTTATCACAGAGACGCAGTATTTT. This sequence encodes CASSSRTSGFITETQYF.

This clonotype was detected only once. An end of the junction differs from the germline gene, which may be a read error. The rearrangement joins TRBV6-5 to TRBJ2-3, with D hard to call. This CDR3 spans 15 amino acids. From germline, CDR1 is MNHEY and CDR2 SVGAGI. Here the CDR3 DNA reads TGTGCCTGCAGTTACGGTGGCAGGAACACAGATACGCAGTATTTT. It codes for CACSYGGRNTDTQYF.

This clonotype was seen only a few times. This sequence joins TRBV5-1 and TRBJ2-3, with 7 bases that match TRBD2. CDR1 is SGHRS and CDR2 is YFSETQ in the germline V gene. The CDR3 is 15 amino acids. The J segment lost 1 base and the V segment lost 7 bases, leaving 9 bases of the junction unmatched. In DNA form, the CDR3 reads TGCGCCAGCCGAAGGGGAAGCGGGGGCACAGATACGCAGTATTTT. It yields the protein CASRRGSGGTDTQYF.

This clonotype was observed a few times. V and J are TRBV5-1 and TRBJ2-1, with a possible D match to TRBD2 (6 bases). Germline CDR1 SGHRS, CDR2 YFSETQ. The CDR3 sequence is 16 residues long. V gave up 0 bases and J gave up 0 bases, with 10 bases separating them. The CDR3 DNA is TGCGCCAGCAGCTTGGACCCAGCGGGCTCCTACAATGAGCAGTTCTTC. Its translation is CASSLDPAGSYNEQFF.

This clonotype was seen a few times. This chain's CDR3 is CASSPGRGLDIQYF. For the CDR3, the DNA is TGTGCCAGCAGCCCCGGGCGGGGCCTGGACATTCAGTACTTC. The rearrangement uses TRBV27 and TRBJ2-4; D possibly corresponds to TRBD2 (6 bases). The CDR3 spans 14 residues. Trimming removed 6 bases from V and 8 bases from J, with 17 bases in between. Germline V lookup: CDR1 MNHEY, CDR2 SMNVEV (reference sequence).

This clonotype was detected a few times. V and J are TRBV2 and TRBJ2-3; no firm D call. The CDR3 consists of 14 residues. CDR1 and CDR2 (germline): SNHLY, FYNNEI. Trimming pared 7 bases from V and 0 bases from J, leaving 11 bases between. The CDR3, as DNA: TGTGCCAGCACCCGACTGCTAAGCACAGATACGCAGTATTTT. Encoded protein: CASTRLLSTDTQYF.

The rearrangement joins TRBV12-3 or TRBV12-4 to TRBJ2-5, with TRBD1 identical over 9 bases. The J segment lost 5 bases and the V segment lost 6 bases, leaving 7 bases of the junction unmatched. The CDR3 runs to 14 residues. The CDR3 spells CASRTGTGKETQYF. The CDR3 DNA is TGTGCCAGCAGGACCGGGACAGGGAAGGAGACCCAGTACTTC.